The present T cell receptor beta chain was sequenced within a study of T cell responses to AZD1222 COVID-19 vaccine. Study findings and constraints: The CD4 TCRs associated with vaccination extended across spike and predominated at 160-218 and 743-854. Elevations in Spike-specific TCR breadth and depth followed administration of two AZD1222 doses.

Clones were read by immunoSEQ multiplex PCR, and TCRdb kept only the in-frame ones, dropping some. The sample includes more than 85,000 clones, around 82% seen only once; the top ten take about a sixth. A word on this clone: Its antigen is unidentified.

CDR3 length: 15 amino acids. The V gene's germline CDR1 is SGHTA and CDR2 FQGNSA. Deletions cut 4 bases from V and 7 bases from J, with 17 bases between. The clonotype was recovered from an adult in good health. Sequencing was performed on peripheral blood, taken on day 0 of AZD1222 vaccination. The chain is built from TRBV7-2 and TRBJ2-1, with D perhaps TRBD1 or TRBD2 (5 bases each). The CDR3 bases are TGTGCCAGCAGCTACGGGACCCCCGAGGGGAATGAGCAGTTCTTC. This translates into CASSYGTPEGNEQFF.